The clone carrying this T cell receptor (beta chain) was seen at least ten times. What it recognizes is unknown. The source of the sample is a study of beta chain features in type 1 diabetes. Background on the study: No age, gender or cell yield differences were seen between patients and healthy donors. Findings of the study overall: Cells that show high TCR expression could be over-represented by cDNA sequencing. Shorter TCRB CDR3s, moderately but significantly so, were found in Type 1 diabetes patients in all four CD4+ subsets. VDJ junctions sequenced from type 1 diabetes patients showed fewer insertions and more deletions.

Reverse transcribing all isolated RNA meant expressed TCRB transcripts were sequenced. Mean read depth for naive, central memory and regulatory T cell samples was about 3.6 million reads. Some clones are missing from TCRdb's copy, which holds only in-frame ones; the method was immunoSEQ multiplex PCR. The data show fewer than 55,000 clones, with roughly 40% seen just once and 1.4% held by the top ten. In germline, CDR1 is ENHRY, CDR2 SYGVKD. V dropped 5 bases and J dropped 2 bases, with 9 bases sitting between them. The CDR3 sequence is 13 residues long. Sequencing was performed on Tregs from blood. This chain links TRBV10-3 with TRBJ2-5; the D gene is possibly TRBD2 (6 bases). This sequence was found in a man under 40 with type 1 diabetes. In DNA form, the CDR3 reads TGTGCCATCAGTTTAGCGGATCAAGAGACCCAGTACTTC. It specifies CAISLADQETQYF.